The rows below give T cell receptor beta chains drawn from one sample of a study of persistence of HIV-infected CD4 T cells. These TCRs are of unknown antigen specificity. This table comes from immunoSEQ multiplex PCR, and its TCRdb copy is limited to in-frame clones, with some not included. Among approximately 30,000 clones listed, 82% were seen once. Material: CD4+ T cells sorted from PBMCs after approximately 20-hour stimulation, obtained from a patient who received antiretroviral therapy. The receptor set was obtained from an adult man with HIV who was CMV-seropositive. CDR3s include the opening cysteine and the closing phenylalanine or tryptophan. Each record gives: D gene, V gene, clone size, J gene, CDR3 protein, CDR3 DNA. A D gene is named only where the DNA matches it firmly. Where a row states a size, it is once, few, many or the class of an expanded clone; other rows omit it.

TRBD2,TRBV29-1,.,TRBJ2-2,CSVESPSGGSLNTGELFF,TGCAGCGTTGAATCCCCTAGCGGGGGGTCACTGAACACCGGGGAGCTGTTTTTT
.,TRBV3-1/TRBV3-2,.,TRBJ2-4,CASSRRDLGIQYF,TGTGCCAGCAGTCGTAGGGATTTAGGCATTCAGTACTTC
.,TRBV3-1/TRBV3-2,.,TRBJ1-1,CASSPRQRAVAFF,TGTGCCAGCAGTCCGAGACAGAGGGCGGTAGCTTTCTTT
.,TRBV5-1,few,TRBJ1-3,CASSSTGLYGNTIYF,TGCGCCAGCAGCTCTACAGGGTTATACGGAAACACCATATATTTT
TRBD1,TRBV10-1,few,TRBJ2-2,CASSPGQARTGELFF,TGCGCCAGCAGCCCGGGACAGGCTCGCACCGGGGAGCTGTTTTTT
.,TRBV24-1,.,TRBJ2-3,CATSATGTAETDTQYF,TGTGCCACCAGTGCCACCGGGACGGCTGAAACAGATACGCAGTATTTT
TRBD2,TRBV3-1/TRBV3-2,.,TRBJ2-1,CASSQVMAGGPNEQFF,TGTGCCAGCAGCCAAGTGATGGCGGGGGGGCCCAATGAGCAGTTCTTC
.,TRBV28,few,TRBJ1-3,CAISRDGSGNTIYF,TGTGCCATCAGCCGGGACGGCTCTGGAAACACCATATATTTT
.,TRBV29-1,.,TRBJ1-6,CSVQSGSNSPLHF,TGCAGCGTCCAATCAGGGAGTAATTCACCCCTCCACTTT
.,TRBV28,.,TRBJ1-5,CAIQIGVNQPQHF,TGTGCCATCCAAATAGGGGTAAATCAGCCCCAGCATTTT
TRBD1,TRBV3-1/TRBV3-2,.,TRBJ2-1,CASSLGQGSHNEQFF,TGTGCCAGCAGCCTGGGACAGGGGTCCCACAATGAGCAGTTCTTC
.,TRBV29-1,few,TRBJ2-2,CSVASVGAGELFF,TGCAGCGTTGCTTCGGTCGGAGCCGGGGAGCTGTTTTTT
.,TRBV29-1,.,TRBJ2-7,CSVAIRGEQYF,TGCAGCGTAGCTATCAGGGGCGAGCAGTACTTC
.,TRBV7-9,few,TRBJ1-1,CASSRTGLTEAFF,TGTGCCAGCAGCCGCACAGGGTTAACTGAAGCTTTCTTT
TRBD1,TRBV5-1,.,TRBJ1-1,CASSLETGGRTEAFF,TGCGCCAGCAGCTTGGAGACAGGGGGGAGGACTGAAGCTTTCTTT
TRBD2,TRBV14,.,TRBJ2-3,CASSPLLAVGRVTQYF,TGTGCCAGCAGCCCCCTCCTAGCGGTCGGGCGAGTTACGCAGTATTTT
TRBD2,TRBV3-1/TRBV3-2,.,TRBJ2-3,CASSQAPKRWTSGGPDTQYF,TGTGCCAGCAGCCAAGCACCTAAGCGTTGGACTAGCGGGGGGCCAGATACGCAGTATTTT
.,TRBV15,.,TRBJ2-3,CATSRDLQGGDTQYF,TGTGCCACCAGCAGAGACTTACAGGGCGGAGATACGCAGTATTTT
TRBD1,TRBV12-5,.,TRBJ2-7,CASGLVRETGSSYEQYF,TGTGCTAGTGGTTTGGTACGCGAGACAGGGAGCTCCTACGAGCAGTACTTC
.,TRBV5-1,few,TRBJ2-3,CASSLSPNREADTQYF,TGCGCCAGCAGCTTGAGTCCGAACAGGGAGGCAGATACGCAGTATTTT
TRBD2,TRBV5-1,.,TRBJ2-3,CASSPQTSGGPTDTQYF,TGCGCCAGCAGCCCGCAGACTAGCGGGGGCCCCACAGATACGCAGTATTTT
TRBD2,TRBV5-1,.,TRBJ2-3,CASMTSSSTDTQYF,TGCGCCAGTATGACTAGCTCTAGCACAGATACGCAGTATTTT
.,TRBV29-1,.,TRBJ1-1,CSVMVMNTEAFF,TGCAGCGTTATGGTGATGAACACTGAAGCTTTCTTT
.,TRBV29-1,.,TRBJ1-2,CSVEETGSGTYGYTF,TGCAGCGTTGAAGAAACAGGGAGTGGTACCTATGGCTACACCTTC
TRBD1,TRBV6-5,few,TRBJ2-2,CASRPGGYAGELFF,TGTGCCAGCAGGCCAGGGGGCTACGCCGGGGAGCTGTTTTTT